These T cell receptor beta chains were read from a single sample in a study of monozygotic twins with inflammatory bowel disease. TCRdb reworked the 5' RACE reads into one entry per CDR3 protein, no DNA. This sample's table has about 300,000 distinct CDR3 sequences. The sequencing input was blood. All receptors derive from a human donor with ulcerative colitis or Crohn's disease, or a healthy co-twin of an affected twin (not recorded which). CDR3s include the opening cysteine and the closing phenylalanine or tryptophan. Each record gives: V gene, J gene, CDR3 protein.

>TRBV28|TRBJ1-6
CASSFRGPSPLHF
>TRBV7-8|TRBJ2-3
CASSLQPRSTDTQYF
>TRBV20-1|TRBJ1-5
CSANDRGRSHNQPQHF
>TRBV7-2|TRBJ2-1
CASSLAGFRNEQFF
>TRBV20-1|TRBJ2-3
CSAPRGGIRTSTDTQYF
>TRBV20-1|TRBJ1-3
CSARRGPGNTIYF
>TRBV20-1|TRBJ2-3
CSAKLIQTGGTDTQYF
>TRBV29-1|TRBJ2-2
CSVEDLIGTEANTGELFF
>TRBV5-4|TRBJ2-7
CASSLGTPKSYEQYF
>TRBV24-1|TRBJ2-1
CATSDLRASGGAFNEQFF
>TRBV29-1|TRBJ2-7
CSVRDRGAEQYF
>TRBV7-2|TRBJ2-1
CASSRNPTGRWYNEQFF
>TRBV2|TRBJ1-5
CASRDLYSNQPQHF
>TRBV6-2/TRBV6-3|TRBJ2-2
CASNKVPKTDRAFLAGELFF
>TRBV5-6|TRBJ1-1
CASSSDRGATEAFF
>TRBV6-1|TRBJ2-2
CASSRTGTGNTGELFF
>TRBV7-9|TRBJ1-5
CASSPGAQLNQPQHF
>TRBV19|TRBJ2-7
CASRLTRGQTYEQYF
>TRBV7-2|TRBJ2-7
CASSYSKGLLSYEQYF
>TRBV18|TRBJ1-6
CASSPALGVSDSPLHF
>TRBV29-1|TRBJ2-2
CSAVTSVNTGELFF
>TRBV6-5|TRBJ1-1
CASSNRGRLNTEAFF
>TRBV3-1|TRBJ2-5
CASSKQKPGLARQETQYF
>TRBV12-5|TRBJ2-1
CASGSTGPLYNEQFF
>TRBV12-3/TRBV12-4|TRBJ2-6
CASSLSISGANVLTF
>TRBV5-1|TRBJ2-1
CASKTEGSSYNEQFF
>TRBV6-4|TRBJ2-1
CASSLFSGSHNEQFF
>TRBV5-1|TRBJ2-7
CASSLNFGTSGSYEQYF
>TRBV27|TRBJ2-2
CASRGRHTGELFF
>TRBV7-2|TRBJ1-2
CASSSGGFGYTF
>TRBV9|TRBJ2-3
CASSYRTSGGPSTDTQYF
>TRBV3-1|TRBJ1-1
CASSQVRGGNTEAFF
>TRBV4-3|TRBJ2-7
CASSQAFGGGYEQYF
>TRBV15|TRBJ2-7
CATSRTTGILAYEQYF
>TRBV12-3/TRBV12-4|TRBJ2-5
CASSLWLSETQYF
>TRBV7-2|TRBJ2-2
CASSGGGLNTGELFF
>TRBV20-1|TRBJ2-1
CSARDGPGGLNEQFF
>TRBV4-3|TRBJ1-5
CASSPMAGNQPQHF
>TRBV20-1|TRBJ1-5
CSAVQGARNQPQHF
>TRBV20-1|TRBJ2-1
CSARVRLAEHYNEQFF